This T cell receptor beta chain derives from a study of STAT5B mutations in CD4+ large granular lymphocyte leukemia (dated by TCRdb to between 2021 and 2022). As for the study more broadly: Among healthy controls, the CDR3 'QG' motif was associated with a particular HLA allele. TCRbeta repertoires of CD4+ T-cell large granular lymphocyte leukemia patients were compared with those of healthy blood donors. Flow cytometry on FACSCanto II or FACSVerse confirmed that purified fractions exceeded 95% purity among lymphocytes.

The healthy controls were 37 blood donors, and the buffy coats of these donors were supplied by the Finnish Red Cross blood service. All TCR-sequenced material derived from peripheral blood: patient blood samples and healthy donor buffy coats. Ficoll-Hypaque gradient centrifugation was used to isolate peripheral blood mononuclear cells. Magnetic purification was used to isolate CD4+ cells from the buffy coats of the healthy controls. The Gentra Puregene Cell and Tissue kit was used for genomic DNA extraction, and quantification was performed on a Qubit 2.0 fluorometer. Of note for this clone: Its antigen specificity is not known. Nothing much larger sits one base from this clone, and base qualities are not available.

TCRbeta rearrangements were sequenced from genomic DNA using the immunoSEQ assay at survey resolution. The published analysis was carried out like this. In the TCR sequencing data, the smallest productive clonotype frequency that could be detected was 2.59 x 10-5. Analyses included only productive TCRbeta rearrangements, meaning complete and in-frame sequences. Sample clonality was computed as Simpson clonality in the immunoSEQ Analyzer version 3.0. Based on frequency, clones were grouped as very rare, small, medium, large (1-20%) or hyperexpanded (>20%). OLGA 1.2.3 estimated generation probabilities, VDJtools produced V-gene circos plots, VDJdb was queried for specificities, and GLIPH identified CDR3 motifs. Held by TCRdb, this immuneACCESS table contains in-frame sequences only and omits some clones. Under half of the omission traces to an unresolved V gene where checked; the cause of the rest is unknown. V, J and clone size are taken as reported in that table, and D and trimming were inferred from the DNA itself. The sample has about 34,000 clones on record, approximately 88% of them singletons. Roughly 0.95% of the sample comes from the top ten.

Broad study findings and their caveats: Each patient's main leukemic clonotypes were private, but about a quarter of these clonotypes showed up at low frequency in the non-leukemic repertoires of other patients. Enrichment of TRBV06-family usage was observed among the top patient clones (8/27) relative to healthy controls (2/35). The data were not HLA-matched, and the higher clonality in CD4+ T-LGLL than in CD8+ T-LGLL could be due to the relatively small sample size. Greater clonality appeared to be present in CD4-sorted patient repertoires than in healthy CD4+ repertoires, and the difference was retained after the putative leukemic clones were removed.

For this chain, trimming is 4 bases at the V end and 3 bases at the J end, and the number of junction bases without a gene match is 18. The germline V gene supplies CDR1 SGHRS and CDR2 YFSETQ. From cysteine to phenylalanine, the CDR3 is 18 amino acids long. The entry retains the CDR3 DNA only, 54 bases that are in frame from base 1. The chain is assembled from TRBV5-1 and TRBJ2-7; 8 central nucleotides agree with TRBD2. The receptor was derived from a human donor in good health. The specimen sequenced was CD4+ T cells from blood buffy coats. The nucleotides are TGCGCCAGCAGCCCGATAGCGGGGCTCACCTCAAATCTCTACGAGCAGTACTTC. This codes for CASSPIAGLTSNLYEQYF.